This TCR beta chain was recovered during a study of shared clonotypes between healthy human individuals. The ends were cut back, 2 bases at V and 0 bases at J, with 4 bases in the middle. Germline CDR1 reads SNHLY; CDR2 reads FYNNEI. This CDR3 is 13 amino acids long. Authors' analysis steps: Filtering differed for immunoSEQ, which gave only junction sequences without quality scores. TCRdb keeps only in-frame clones here, not all; method: immunoSEQ multiplex PCR. V and J calls and clone size follow that table, whereas D and trimming were derived from the DNA. The table has roughly 500,000 clones, 75% to 85% seen once; the top ten hold over 10%. This clone was found many times.

The sequenced material came from PBMCs. The TCR comes from a woman aged 40 to 50 in good health. Some clones in this sample may be carry-over from other donors' samples. The chain combines TRBV2 with TRBJ1-1; D is undetermined. CDR3 in amino acids: CASSEWVNTEAFF. CDR3 DNA sequence: TGTGCCAGCAGTGAATGGGTGAACACTGAAGCTTTCTTT.